This entry concerns a single T cell receptor beta chain. Its antigen is not identified. These data belong to a study of T cell responses to AZD1222 COVID-19 vaccine. The study, taken as a whole, reports: White British donors predominated, females outnumbered males, and clonal diversity was possibly underestimated. Unmutated variant regions are reportedly targeted by nearly half of spike-specific TCRs. After two AZD1222 doses, spike-specific TCR breadth and depth rose versus day 0. Only 6 or 7 individuals given AZD1222 were seropositive at baseline.

TCRdb keeps only in-frame clones here, not all; method: immunoSEQ multiplex PCR. The sample lists some 98,000 clones; roughly 84% were seen once. The ends were cut back, 3 bases at V and 4 bases at J, with 9 bases in the middle. The CDR3 loop spans 13 amino acids. The V gene's germline CDR1 is MRHNA and CDR2 SNTAGT. The J gene is TRBJ1-1, the V gene TRBV6-4; no firm D call. This receptor was identified in an adult who received the AZD1222 COVID-19 vaccine. Specimen: peripheral blood, collected 28 days after the second AZD1222 dose. CDR3 nucleotide sequence: TGTGCCAGCAGTGAGGCCAAGGGCACTGAAGCTTTCTTT. This sequence encodes CASSEAKGTEAFF.